The subject of this entry is one T cell receptor beta chain. Its antigen is still unknown. The data belong to a study of blood T cells in healthy people across ages. Caucasian individuals from Russia who were healthy and aged roughly 6 to 95 acted as donors. The authors ran a second PCR of roughly 6 to 12 cycles using a sample-barcoded 5' primer and a J-beta primer mix. TCRdb recomputed calls from the 5' RACE reads with MiXCR, one row per CDR3 protein. The table includes about 1,800,000 distinct CDR3 sequences, about 30% detected once. The germline gives CDR1 SEHNR, CDR2 FQNEAQ (reference sequence). CDR3 size: 16 residues. The V and J ends lost 4 bases and 2 bases, in that order; junction bases with no gene match: 6. General study findings and limits: Investigators viewed diversity estimates from one million T cells as underestimates, the study reported. When set beside aged donors, long-lived donors presented more naive CD4+ cells and higher diversity.

Sequencing used blood. The chain joins TRBV7-9 to TRBJ2-3; 10 bases agree with TRBD2. The receptor was isolated from a woman younger than 45 in good health. CDR3 nucleotide sequence: TGTGCCAGCAGCTCTACTCTAGCGGGGGACACAGATACGCAGTATTTT. It translates to CASSSTLAGDTDTQYF.